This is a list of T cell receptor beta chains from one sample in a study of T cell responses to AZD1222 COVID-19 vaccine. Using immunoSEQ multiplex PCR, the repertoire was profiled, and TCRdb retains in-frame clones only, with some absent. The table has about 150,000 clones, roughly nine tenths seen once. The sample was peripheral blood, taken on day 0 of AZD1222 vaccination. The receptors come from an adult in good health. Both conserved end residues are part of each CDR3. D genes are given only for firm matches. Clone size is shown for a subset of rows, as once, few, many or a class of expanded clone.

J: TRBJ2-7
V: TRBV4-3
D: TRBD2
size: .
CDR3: CASSQDRILAGGPAYEQYF
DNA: TGCGCCAGCAGCCAAGATAGAATACTAGCGGGAGGCCCCGCCTACGAGCAGTACTTC

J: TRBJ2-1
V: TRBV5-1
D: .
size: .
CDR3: CASTRGSEQFF
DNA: TGCGCCAGCACCCGGGGTAGCGAGCAGTTCTTC

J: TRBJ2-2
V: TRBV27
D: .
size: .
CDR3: CASSFRPGQNTGELFF
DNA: TGTGCCAGCAGTTTTCGGCCCGGACAGAACACCGGGGAGCTGTTTTTT

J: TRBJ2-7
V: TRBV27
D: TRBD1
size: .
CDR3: CASSLGDRPYEQYF
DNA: TGTGCCAGCAGTTTGGGGGACAGGCCATACGAGCAGTACTTC

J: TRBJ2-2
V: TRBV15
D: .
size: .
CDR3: CATSRKGTTGELFF
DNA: TGTGCCACCAGCAGGAAAGGCACCACCGGGGAGCTGTTTTTT

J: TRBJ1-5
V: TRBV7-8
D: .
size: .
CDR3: CASSPTGRINQPQHF
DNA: TGTGCCAGCAGCCCGACTGGCAGAATCAATCAGCCCCAGCATTTT

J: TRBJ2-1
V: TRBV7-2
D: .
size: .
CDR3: CASSLRWGDNEQFF
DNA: TGTGCCAGCAGCTTGAGGTGGGGGGACAATGAGCAGTTCTTC

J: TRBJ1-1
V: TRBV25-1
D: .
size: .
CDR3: CASSSAGGTEAFF
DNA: TGTGCCAGCAGCTCAGCTGGGGGCACTGAAGCTTTCTTT

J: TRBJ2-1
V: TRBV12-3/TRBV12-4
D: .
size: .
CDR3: CASSFLRIEQFF
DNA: TGTGCCAGCAGTTTTCTCCGGATTGAGCAGTTCTTC

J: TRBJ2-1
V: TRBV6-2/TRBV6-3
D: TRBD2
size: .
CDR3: CASSYSGGLAGGPNNEQFF
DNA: TGTGCCAGCAGTTACTCGGGGGGACTAGCGGGAGGGCCTAACAATGAGCAGTTCTTC

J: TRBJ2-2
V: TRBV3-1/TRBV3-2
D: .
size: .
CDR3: CASSQGAGAAGELFF
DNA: TGTGCCAGCAGCCAAGGGGCGGGGGCGGCAGGGGAGCTGTTTTTT

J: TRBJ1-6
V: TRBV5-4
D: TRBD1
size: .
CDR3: CASSYGTVNSPLHF
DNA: TGTGCCAGCAGCTACGGGACAGTCAATTCACCCCTCCACTTT

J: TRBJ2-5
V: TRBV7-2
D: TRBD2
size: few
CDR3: CASSLSGGAETQYF
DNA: TGTGCCAGCAGCTTGAGCGGGGGGGCAGAGACCCAGTACTTC

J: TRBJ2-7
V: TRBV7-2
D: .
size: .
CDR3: CASSFHGNYEQYF
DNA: TGTGCCAGCAGCTTTCACGGTAACTACGAGCAGTACTTC

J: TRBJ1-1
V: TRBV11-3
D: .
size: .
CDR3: CASSLDRAGVMSTEAFF
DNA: TGTGCCAGCAGCTTAGATCGGGCAGGGGTTATGAGCACTGAAGCTTTCTTT

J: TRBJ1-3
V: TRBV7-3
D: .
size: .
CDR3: CASSRGAGTFGNTIYF
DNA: TGTGCCAGCAGCCGTGGGGCGGGGACGTTTGGAAACACCATATATTTT

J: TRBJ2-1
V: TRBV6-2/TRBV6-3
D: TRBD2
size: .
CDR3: CASSYDPLGGRAQFF
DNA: TGTGCCAGCAGTTATGACCCCCTCGGCGGGAGGGCGCAGTTCTTC

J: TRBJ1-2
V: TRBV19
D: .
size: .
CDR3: CASNPRGGNYGYTF
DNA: TGTGCCAGTAACCCGCGGGGAGGTAACTATGGCTACACCTTC

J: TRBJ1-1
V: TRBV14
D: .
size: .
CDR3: CASSQGFAGQGRNTEAFF
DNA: TGTGCCAGCAGCCAAGGGTTTGCAGGGCAGGGTCGGAACACTGAAGCTTTCTTT

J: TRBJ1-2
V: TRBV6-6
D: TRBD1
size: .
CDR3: CASSYFQTGAYGYTF
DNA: TGTGCCAGCAGTTACTTTCAGACAGGGGCTTATGGCTACACCTTC

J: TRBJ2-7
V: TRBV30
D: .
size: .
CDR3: CAWSSSYEQYF
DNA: TGTGCCTGGAGTTCAAGCTACGAGCAGTACTTC

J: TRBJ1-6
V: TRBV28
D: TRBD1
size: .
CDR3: CASSSGTGGPSYNSPLHF
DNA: TGTGCCAGCAGTTCCGGGACAGGGGGCCCAAGCTATAATTCACCCCTCCACTTT

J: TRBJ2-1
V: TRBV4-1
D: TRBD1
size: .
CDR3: CASSRTGTGNNEQFF
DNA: TGCGCCAGCAGCCGCACCGGGACAGGGAACAATGAGCAGTTCTTC

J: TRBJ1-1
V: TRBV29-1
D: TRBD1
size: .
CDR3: CSGRQGANTEAFF
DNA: TGCAGCGGCCGACAGGGAGCAAACACTGAAGCTTTCTTT

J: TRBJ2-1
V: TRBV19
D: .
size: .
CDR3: CASSISAAQTYNEQFF
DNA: TGTGCCAGTAGTATCTCTGCGGCACAAACCTACAATGAGCAGTTCTTC

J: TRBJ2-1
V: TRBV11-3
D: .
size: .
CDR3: CASSRRDYSDEQLF
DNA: TGTGCCAGCAGCCGCCGGGATTATTCCGATGAGCAGCTCTTC

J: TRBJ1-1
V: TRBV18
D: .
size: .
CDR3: CASSPYRDIREAFF
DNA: TGTGCCAGCTCACCGTACCGGGACATACGAGAAGCTTTCTTT

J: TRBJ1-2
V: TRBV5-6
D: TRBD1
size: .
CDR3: CASSSVTPDRRVDYGYTF
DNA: TGTGCCAGCAGCTCCGTTACCCCGGACAGGCGGGTGGACTATGGCTACACCTTC

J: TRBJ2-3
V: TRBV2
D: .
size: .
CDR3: CASSENPNLGKSTDTQYF
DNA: TGTGCCAGCAGTGAAAACCCCAATTTAGGCAAAAGCACAGATACGCAGTATTTT

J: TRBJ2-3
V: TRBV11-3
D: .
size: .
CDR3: CASSFFETSTDTQYF
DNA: TGTGCCAGCAGCTTCTTTGAGACATCCACAGATACGCAGTATTTT

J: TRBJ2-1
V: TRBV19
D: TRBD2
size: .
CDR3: CASRGTSQNEQFF
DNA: TGTGCCAGTAGGGGGACTAGCCAAAATGAGCAGTTCTTC

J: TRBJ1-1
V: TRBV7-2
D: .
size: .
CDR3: CASSFLVGRAEAFF
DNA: TGTGCCAGCAGCTTTTTGGTAGGGCGGGCTGAAGCTTTCTTT

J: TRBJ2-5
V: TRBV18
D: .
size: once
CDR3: CASSPTGVYNRKETQYF
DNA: TGTGCCAGCTCACCCACGGGGGTTTACAACCGAAAAGAGACCCAGTACTTC

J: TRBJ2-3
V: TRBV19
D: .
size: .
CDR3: CASSIRDTQYF
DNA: TGTGCCAGTAGTATCCGTGATACGCAGTATTTT

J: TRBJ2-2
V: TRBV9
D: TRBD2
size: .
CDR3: CASSVGLAGELFF
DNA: TGTGCCAGCAGCGTAGGACTAGCGGGGGAGCTGTTTTTT

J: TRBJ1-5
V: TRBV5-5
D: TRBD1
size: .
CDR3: CASSLGQGNNQPQHF
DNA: TGTGCCAGCAGCTTGGGACAGGGGAACAATCAGCCCCAGCATTTT

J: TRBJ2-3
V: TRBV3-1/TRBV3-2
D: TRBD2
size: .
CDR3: CASSRHPGLAGTDTQYF
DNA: TGTGCCAGCAGCCGGCACCCGGGACTAGCGGGAACAGATACGCAGTATTTT

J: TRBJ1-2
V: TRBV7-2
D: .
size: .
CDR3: CASSNRSGVTYGYTF
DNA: TGTGCCAGCAGTAACCGGTCGGGGGTTACCTATGGCTACACCTTC

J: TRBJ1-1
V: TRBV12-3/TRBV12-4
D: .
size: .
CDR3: CASRGASTEAFF
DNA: TGTGCCAGCCGGGGGGCGAGCACTGAAGCTTTCTTT

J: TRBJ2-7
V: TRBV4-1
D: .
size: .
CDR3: CASSQKAAWSYEQYF
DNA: TGCGCCAGCAGCCAAAAGGCAGCATGGTCCTACGAGCAGTACTTC

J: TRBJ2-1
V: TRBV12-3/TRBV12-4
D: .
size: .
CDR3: CASRAWGEQFF
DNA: TGTGCCAGCAGGGCCTGGGGGGAGCAGTTCTTC

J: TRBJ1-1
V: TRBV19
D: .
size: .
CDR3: CASRRGADIFTEAFF
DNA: TGTGCCAGTAGAAGGGGGGCGGACATTTTCACTGAAGCTTTCTTT

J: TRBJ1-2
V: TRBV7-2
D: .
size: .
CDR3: CASSLESQNYGYTF
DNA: TGTGCCAGCAGCTTAGAATCCCAGAACTATGGCTACACCTTC

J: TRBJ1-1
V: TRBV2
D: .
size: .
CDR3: CASTPGMNTEAFF
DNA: TGTGCCAGCACCCCAGGAATGAACACTGAAGCTTTCTTT

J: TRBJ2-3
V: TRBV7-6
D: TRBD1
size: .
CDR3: CASSLDRGRTDTQYF
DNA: TGTGCCAGCAGCCTCGACAGGGGGCGCACAGATACGCAGTATTTT

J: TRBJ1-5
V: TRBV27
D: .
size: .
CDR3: CASSFGQYQPQHF
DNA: TGTGCCAGCAGTTTCGGACAATATCAGCCCCAGCATTTT

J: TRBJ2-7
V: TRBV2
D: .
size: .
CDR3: CASSEISGATKYF
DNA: TGTGCCAGCAGTGAAATCTCTGGCGCCACCAAGTACTTC

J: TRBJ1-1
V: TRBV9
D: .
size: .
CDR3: CASRAGPNTEAFF
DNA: TGTGCCAGCAGGGCCGGGCCGAACACTGAAGCTTTCTTT

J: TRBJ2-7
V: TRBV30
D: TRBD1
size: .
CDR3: CASRQGRHEQYF
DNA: TGTGCCTCAAGACAGGGTCGACACGAGCAGTACTTC